This T cell receptor beta chain was profiled in a study of cytomegalovirus exposure and HLA in healthy donors (dated by TCRdb to about 2017). For the wider study: An earlier analysis of fewer than 750 of the donors reported about 280 Gb of sequence data and around 100 million unique TCR beta sequences obtained from around 190 million T cells. Because of strong linkage in the cohort, 5 or 6 DR-DQ haplotypes were treated as single units for association and clustering. Typing coverage varied by locus: about 620-630 donors for A, B, C, DRB1 and DQB1; approximately 500 for DQA1; some 610 for DPA1; about 450 for DPB1. To predict cytomegalovirus infection status, the study combined high-throughput TCR immunosequencing, statistical association of individual TCRs with disease status, and machine learning. About 300 gigabases of sequencing data and roughly 90 million unique TCR sequences were included in an early release covering 500 to 750 HLA-typed donors. A later genetic analysis took genome-wide SNP genotypes for about 55% of the 666 donors and used that subset as a discovery cohort. The T cell repertoires of under 700 subjects were profiled by immunosequencing and related to cytomegalovirus serostatus. Of the approximately 400 genotyped donors, approximately 80% were placed in the genetic ancestry cluster associated with self-reported Caucasian donors. Donor age, sex, ethnicity and CMV serostatus were compiled alongside the repertoire data. An earlier analysis of about 600 of the donors used high-throughput TCR beta sequencing to judge whether each TCR beta V gene segment behaved as functional or pseudogenic. HLA typing covered class I and class II loci at four-digit resolution. On average, about 240,000 unique TCR beta nucleotide sequences were sequenced per donor among a few hundred genotyped donors of the cohort, with 15% to 20% of those sequences being non-productive. A separate validation cohort of 100 to 150 different subjects was used in addition to the approximately 700-subject first cohort. Every discovery cohort repertoire had been produced on one sequencing platform. The study was designed to test whether signatures of past pathogen exposure could be identified by cataloging public T cell receptors. A later analysis re-analyzed previously published TCR beta repertoires from about 600 donors and added high-resolution HLA genotyping to study TCR occurrence patterns. Rather than drawing on any new phenotypic data, the later analysis identified candidate immune exposures from TCR beta sequences and the way those sequences occurred across donors. What the authors observed across the whole study: A further reported finding was that TCR beta sequences accurately predicted the HLA-A and HLA-B alleles for most subjects in the first cohort. Linkage disequilibrium might explain the correlated functional status among segregating V segments, but an unknown experimental factor could not be excluded. A group of highly shared sequence variants was considered likely to be a technical artifact of the sequencing pipeline. In a later analysis, HLA-associated TCR beta chains were found to be more clonally expanded and to have lower generation probabilities than equally common non-associated chains. According to a later analysis, most CMV-associated TCR beta chains appeared to be HLA-restricted, and the HLA associations seemed to be driven largely by CMV exposure. At a false discovery rate of 0.05, a later analysis linked approximately 18,000 TCR beta sequences to specific HLA alleles. Compared with the roughly 720-donor mean, donors in an Asian-associated ancestry cluster had fewer N-insertions in productive TCRs, according to a later genetic analysis. Assigning TCR associations to individual alleles was difficult when HLA alleles, especially DR and DQ, strongly co-occurred. In a later genetic analysis, a missense DCLRE1C variant was associated with V-gene and J-gene trimming of TCR beta chains, and the association was replicated in an independent cohort. A later analysis found that TCR association rates varied across HLA loci, with DRB1 alleles showing the most associated TCRs and HLA-C alleles the fewest. In vitro tests confirmed that a few of the cytomegalovirus-associated TCR beta chains recognize cytomegalovirus antigens. Broadly in line with IMGT annotations, most TCR beta V segments showed up in productive rearrangements about 87% or about 30% of the time in an earlier analysis of approximately 600 of the donors. This cohort had only TCR beta chains sequenced, and the lack of alpha or paired-chain data limited which features could be detected. Because HLA typing was unavailable for some donors at each locus, only the typed subset was used in association tests. In both the original and validation cohorts, the classifier was reported to diagnose cytomegalovirus status with high specificity and sensitivity. CMV serostatus was the only immune exposure information available for the cohort. Several of the top co-occurrence clusters appeared to be linked to parvovirus B19, influenza, CMV and Epstein-Barr virus, according to a later analysis. Because the 87-base-pair reads could not distinguish some IMGT-functional V segments, including TRBV6-2 and TRBV6-3, those segments were excluded. Approximately 16 rarely observed V segments, including chromosome 9 orphons, were excluded from the earlier analysis of some 590 of the donors because counts were too low. Most TCR sequences were seen in very few donors, while some public TCRs were found in many individuals. A total of 150 to 200 TCR beta chains were listed by the study as associated with cytomegalovirus. Sequencing depth was assumed to be roughly uniform across donors in the presence/absence analyses, though that assumption may not hold. The authors suggested that the approach could potentially be extended to other disease states and immunological phenotypes.

The CDR3 holds 15 amino acids from the cysteine to the phenylalanine. Only CDR3 DNA remains: 45 bases, in frame from the first base. CDR1 is given as SGHRS and CDR2 as YFSETQ, both from the germline V gene. Trimming takes 9 bases from V and 0 bases from J, and the germline ends sit 15 bases apart. In total, around 600 healthy bone marrow donors made up the cohort. All cohort members were sampled while nominally healthy, although unrecorded immune exposures were likely present. The donor tested CMV seronegative and was one of the 352 seronegative cohort members. Every donor gave a peripheral blood sample, and the peripheral blood mononuclear cells from that sample were used for TCR beta sequencing. Genomic DNA extraction from the blood cell samples was performed with the Qiagen DNeasy Blood Extraction Kit. About this clone itself: Its target antigen remains unknown. No qualities accompany the bases; no much larger clone lies one base away.

Receptor libraries were prepared by the immunoSEQ multiplex PCR assay. The multiplex PCR relied on a mix of 60 forward primers for TCR Vbeta segments and 13 reverse primers for TCR Jbeta segments. The CDR3 region of rearranged TCR beta genes was amplified from genomic DNA by a multiplex PCR assay. On the Illumina HiSeq System, the amplified TCR beta libraries were sequenced as 87-base-pair reads. On the study's bioinformatics: Across the 600 to 700 repertoires, a later analysis counted approximately 83 million unique TCR beta chains, some 11 million of which were shared by at least two donors. To remove PCR and sequencing errors, raw reads were error-corrected and collapsed into unique sequences using a nearest-neighbor algorithm that merged closely related sequences. To assign V, D and J gene segments, CDR3 sequences were aligned to IMGT reference sequences. Each retained sequence needed at least a six-nucleotide match to both a V gene segment and a J gene segment. A rearrangement counted as productive if the CDR3 had no stop codons and remained in frame with V and J, and every other rearrangement counted as non-productive. CDR3 was defined by IMGT convention, running from the second conserved V-encoded cysteine to the conserved J-encoded phenylalanine. Sequences without an unambiguous match to a single V gene segment were excluded from the earlier analysis of 450 to 750 of the donors. An earlier analysis of a few hundred of the donors called V segments functional above 56.7% productive rearrangements and segregating when the between-donor standard deviation exceeded 5%. A statistical classification framework was built to diagnose cytomegalovirus status from the catalog of TCR beta chain sequences. In a later analysis, TCR nucleotide sequences were compared against IMGT/GENE-DB human TR gene sequences so that V and J genes could be assigned. In a later analysis, CDR3 sequences and most-parsimonious VDJ recombination scenarios were assigned using the TCRdist pipeline. In a later analysis, each TCR beta chain was defined by its CDR3 amino acid sequence together with its V-gene family, and reads without a unique V-gene family were excluded. A later analysis removed 550 to 700 highly shared, low-generation-probability nucleotide sequences to deal with suspected cross-contamination and a sequencing artifact. For each public chain, a later analysis derived a clonal expansion index from normalized ranks of inferred template counts within each repertoire. A later analysis computed generation probabilities with a VDJ recombination model fitted to out-of-frame rearrangements, and checked the results against IGoR. In a later analysis, hypergeometric tests were used to score TCR-TCR, TCR-HLA and TCR-CMV co-occurrence, with a repertoire-size bias correction applied to TCR pairs. To estimate false discovery rates, a later analysis permuted the HLA or CMV assignments 20 times. In a later analysis, co-occurring TCRs were grouped with DBSCAN, and TCRdist sequence similarity was added when clustering was performed within HLA-allele-positive subsets. Repertoires with fewer than 30,000 or more than 120,000 public chains were left out of co-occurrence clustering, as were five repertoires with anomalous nucleotide sharing. The source is immuneACCESS, and TCRdb retained only in-frame sequences with V and J called. Part of the clones is not carried over; for the studies checked, unresolved V genes explain less than half of this, and the remainder is unexplained. The V and J calls and the clone size are those of that table, but D and trimming were determined from the DNA. Across this sample there are 75,000 to 100,000 clones, with around 73% seen only once. The ten top clones hold 3% to 3.5% of the sample.

Recombination linked TRBV5-1 to TRBJ1-4; the D gene lacks a confident call. Material: PBMCs. The receptor was derived from a man aged 40-50 years in good health and CMV-seronegative. The CDR3 protein sequence reads: CATKLEGSTNEKLFF. The nucleotide sequence is TGCGCCACCAAACTGGAGGGCTCAACTAATGAAAAACTGTTTTTT.